This TCR beta chain was captured in a study of T cells in narcolepsy. Study-wide findings and caveats: Blood of same and different patients, but not healthy controls, reportedly held recurring autoreactive clonotypes.

Regarding this clone: Its antigen is currently unknown.

The data were produced by immunoSEQ multiplex PCR, yet TCRdb's version contains in-frame clones alone and is incomplete. Of approximately 23,000 clones in the sample, almost 85% were seen once. The CDR3 totals 12 residues. Germline trimming cut 7 bases from V and 1 base from J; bases unmatched to any gene: 3. CDR1 SQVTM and CDR2 ANQGSEA come from the germline V gene. Material for sequencing was memory (CD45RA-) CD4+ T cells from blood. This chain uses TRBV29-1 with TRBJ2-5, with 7 positions matching TRBD1. This sequence was found in a human donor in good health. The CDR3 sequence: CSGGQAQETQYF. DNA for the CDR3: TGCAGCGGTGGACAGGCCCAAGAGACCCAGTACTTC.